These 21 T cell receptor beta chains came from one sample sequenced in a study of blood T cell repertoires in COVID-19. The method was immunoSEQ multiplex PCR; TCRdb's version includes in-frame clones alone and lacks a portion of them. The sample lists 400,000 or so clones, 89% seen once, with 1.5% to 1.9% in the top ten. The sample consisted of peripheral blood. Receptors originate from a woman in her thirties or forties with COVID-19, enrolled during active disease.

This chain joins TRBV20-1 and TRBJ1-1, with 7 bases that match TRBD1. The CDR3 has 15 amino acids. J was trimmed by 0 bases and V by 6 bases; bases with no gene match: 10. Germline CDR1 reads DFQATT; CDR2 reads SNEGSKA (reference sequence). The CDR3 loop is CSASPGTDMNTEAFF. The CDR3 DNA reads as TGCAGTGCGAGTCCCGGGACAGACATGAACACTGAAGCTTTCTTT.

The chain joins TRBV4-2 to TRBJ1-2; 10 bases agree with TRBD1. V lost 4 bases and J lost 8; bases outside the gene matches: 10. Germline CDR1 and CDR2: LGHNA and YNFKEQ. This CDR3 has 15 amino acids. CDR3 bases: TGTGCCAGCAGCCGAGAGAGGGACAGGGGCCAAGGCTACACCTTC. Its translation is CASSRERDRGQGYTF.

V is TRBV24-1 and J is TRBJ2-7; no clear D. Trimming took off 8 bases at V and 2 bases at J, with 18 bases between the two ends. The CDR3 length is 15 residues. In germline, CDR1 is KGHDR, CDR2 SFDVKD. The CDR3 loop is CATIPTPPGPYEQYF. CDR3 coding DNA: TGTGCCACCATCCCCACGCCCCCAGGCCCCTACGAGCAGTACTTC.

The V gene is TRBV9, the J gene TRBJ1-3; TRBD1 matches 9 bases. Per germline, CDR1 SGDLS and CDR2 YYNGEE. CDR3 length: 18 residues. V lost 0 bases to trimming and J lost 0 bases; unmatched junction nucleotides: 7. This CDR3 reads CASSVGPGTGLSGNTIYF. Written as DNA, the CDR3 is TGTGCCAGCAGCGTAGGCCCTGGGACAGGGCTCTCTGGAAACACCATATATTTT. Complete variable domain (other parts from reference TRBV9 and TRBJ1-3): DSGVTQTPKHLITATGQRVTLRCSPRSGDLSVYWYQQSLDQGLQFLIQYYNGEERAKGNILERFSAQQFPDLHSELNLSSLELGDSALYFCASSVGPGTGLSGNTIYFGEGSWLTVV.

V gene TRBV12-3 or TRBV12-4 combines with J gene TRBJ2-1; 7 bases line up with TRBD2. Trimming at V came to 6 bases and at J to 7 bases, leaving 3 bases not matched to a gene. CDR3 length equals 12 residues. The CDR3 DNA reads as TGTGCCAGCAGCCGGGGGGTGAATGAGCAGTTCTTC. It codes for CASSRGVNEQFF.

This clone turned up a few times. The rearrangement links TRBV6-2 or TRBV6-3 to TRBJ1-2; 7 bases match TRBD1. Germline loops: CDR1 MNHEY, CDR2 SVGEGT. The CDR3 has 14 residues. Trimming at V came to 5 bases and at J to 4 bases, leaving 7 bases not matched to a gene. The CDR3 sequence: CASSADRASYGYTF. The CDR3 DNA is TGTGCCAGCAGTGCCGACAGGGCGTCCTATGGCTACACCTTC.

The J gene is TRBJ2-7, the V gene TRBV7-2, with 10 bases lining up with TRBD2. The CDR3 is made up of 17 amino acids. Looked up from germline, CDR1 is SGHTA and CDR2 is FQGNSA. Trimming removed 6 bases from V and 2 bases from J; junction bases left unmatched: 13. CDR3 in amino acids: CASSLRGVTSGAYEQYF. Written as DNA, the CDR3 is TGTGCCAGCAGTTTACGGGGAGTCACTAGCGGGGCCTACGAGCAGTACTTC.

This chain uses TRBV27 with TRBJ1-2; TRBD1 agrees at 9 bases. CDR1 MNHEY and CDR2 SMNVEV come from the germline V gene (reference sequence). The CDR3 runs 14 residues. With 3 bases clipped from V and 13 bases from J, the junction kept 12 bases outside the gene matches. Here the CDR3 reads CASSFGDRAEAPTF. For the CDR3, the DNA is TGTGCCAGCAGTTTCGGGGACAGGGCCGAGGCTCCCACCTTC.

The rearrangement links TRBV4-3 to TRBJ1-2; 7 bases are shared with TRBD1. Losses at the gene ends were 3 bases for V and 0 bases for J; bases not matched to a gene: 4. Germline V gene lookup returns CDR1 LGHNA and CDR2 YSLEER. CDR3 size: 15 residues. CDR3 residues: CASSHRTGANYGYTF. In DNA form, the CDR3 reads TGCGCCAGCAGCCACCGGACAGGAGCTAACTATGGCTACACCTTC.

The chain recombines TRBV20-1 with TRBJ1-6; D not certain. Germline V gene sequence: CDR1 DFQATT, CDR2 SNEGSKA (reference sequence). CDR3 length: 14 residues. The V end was cut by 3 bases, the J end by 10 bases, with 16 bases between. The DNA of the CDR3 is TGCAGTGCTAGTGTAGTGTCAAGGGAGTCACCCCTCCACTTT. It codes for CSASVVSRESPLHF.

This chain joins TRBV5-6 and TRBJ1-1; possibly TRBD1 for D (6 bases). CDR3 length: 17 residues. Germline values: CDR1 SGHDT, CDR2 YYEEEE. Trimming removed 6 bases from V and 1 base from J, with 22 bases in between. CDR3 amino acids: CASINFSGDPWNTEAFF. In DNA, the CDR3 is TGTGCCAGCATCAATTTTTCAGGGGACCCTTGGAACACTGAAGCTTTCTTT.

On this clone itself: The same CDR3 is also encoded by other DNA sequences in this sample. This chain's CDR3 is CASSPQAGYGYTF. CDR3 DNA sequence: TGTGCCAGCTCACCCCAAGCGGGGTATGGCTACACCTTC. The rearrangement uses TRBV18 and TRBJ1-2, with D hard to call. The V and J ends lost 3 bases and 5 bases respectively, with 10 bases between them. Germline CDR1 KGHSH, CDR2 LQKENI. The CDR3 spans 13 residues. The variable domain in full, with the rest retrieved from reference TRBV18 and TRBJ1-2, is NAGVMQNPRHLVRRRGQEARLRCSPMKGHSHVYWYRQLPEEGLKFMVYLQKENIIDESGMPKERFSAEFPKEGPSILRIQQVVRGDSAAYFCASSPQAGYGYTFGSGTRLTVV.

This clone was recorded only once. The chain recombines TRBV7-8 with TRBJ2-7, with 7 nucleotides matching TRBD1. Trimming took 6 bases from V and 0 from J; bases not matched to a gene: 11. This CDR3 has 16 amino acids. Germline V gives CDR1 SGHVS, CDR2 FQNEAQ. The CDR3 nucleotides read TGTGCCAGCAGTTGGAAACAGGGGCGAAGCTCCTACGAGCAGTACTTC. Amino acid sequence: CASSWKQGRSSYEQYF.

The chain employs TRBV7-2 and TRBJ1-2, with 11 bases matching TRBD1. J gave up 6 bases and V 5 bases, and 5 bases lay outside the gene matches. The germline V gene has CDR1 SGHTA and CDR2 FQGNSA. The CDR3 is 14 amino acids. In DNA, the CDR3 is TGTGCCAGCAGCCCAAGGACAGGGGGCCATGGCTACACCTTC. Its translation is CASSPRTGGHGYTF.

The CDR3 loop is CASSESLPGTAYEQYF. CDR3 DNA: TGTGCCAGCAGTGAATCTCTCCCCGGGACAGCCTACGAGCAGTACTTC. The rearrangement joins TRBV25-1 to TRBJ2-7; 7 positions match TRBD1. CDR1 and CDR2 (germline): MGHDK, SYGVNS. This CDR3 region has 16 residues. V shed 1 base and J 2 bases; nucleotides not matched to a gene: 8.

The V and J genes are TRBV2 and TRBJ2-7; no reliable D call. V lost 7 bases to trimming and J lost 5 bases, with 9 bases between them. This CDR3 spans 11 amino acids. The germline V gene has CDR1 SNHLY and CDR2 FYNNEI. The CDR3 coding sequence is TGTGCCAGCACAGGATACAACGAGCAGTACTTC. It is translated as CASTGYNEQYF. The variable domain in full, completed from reference TRBV2 and TRBJ2-7, reads EPEVTQTPSHQVTQMGQEVILRCVPISNHLYFYWYRQILGQKVEFLVSFYNNEISEKSEIFDDQFSVERPDGSNFTLKIRSTKLEDSAMYFCASTGYNEQYFGPGTRLTVT.

The V gene is TRBV27, the J gene TRBJ1-1; D call uncertain. The CDR3 totals 15 residues. V lost 2 bases and J 0 bases, leaving 10 bases between the germline ends. Germline CDR1 and CDR2: MNHEY and SMNVEV (reference sequence). The CDR3 nucleotides are TGTGCCAGCAGTTTAAGGCGTCAGGTGAACACTGAAGCTTTCTTT. It specifies CASSLRRQVNTEAFF.

The rearrangement uses TRBV7-2 and TRBJ1-4; D is uncertain. The CDR3 is 17 amino acids. Germline-derived CDR1 and CDR2 are SGHTA and FQGNSA. V gave up 5 bases and J gave up 8 bases, with 24 bases separating them. CDR3 sequence reads: CASSLLGPPRVGEKLFF. CDR3 coding DNA: TGTGCCAGCAGCCTACTAGGGCCCCCCCGGGTAGGCGAAAAACTGTTTTTT.

The V and J genes are TRBV19 and TRBJ2-1; 10 bases agree with TRBD2. The CDR3 consists of 18 residues. Germline loops: CDR1 LNHDA, CDR2 SQIVND (reference sequence). J was trimmed by 1 base and V by 2 bases; bases with no gene match: 8. The CDR3 nucleotides read TGTGCCAGTAGTATATCGGCTAGCGGGAGTTGGTCCTACAATGAGCAGTTCTTC. Its translation is CASSISASGSWSYNEQFF.

This clone has just one count. This chain connects TRBV21-1 to TRBJ2-7; no DNA check was done on the table's D call, TRBD2. TRBV21-1 is a pseudogene locus. This CDR3 has 15 residues. The CDR3 bases are TGTGCCAGCAGCCGCAACAGGGAGGGCTCCTACGAGCAGTACTTC. Its translation: CASSRNREGSYEQYF.

This chain joins TRBV5-4 and TRBJ2-3; D gene uncertain. From germline, CDR1 is SGHNT and CDR2 YYREEE (reference sequence). The CDR3 runs 13 residues. V was trimmed by 4 bases and J by 0 bases, leaving 6 bases between them. The DNA for the CDR3 is TGTGCCAGCAGCGACACTAGCACAGATACGCAGTATTTT. This translates into CASSDTSTDTQYF.